This TCR beta chain was retrieved from a study of T cells in Graves' hyperthyroidism and ophthalmopathy (dated by TCRdb to the late 2010s). Background on the whole study: Peripheral blood samples were taken at the time of initial diagnosis, prior to any treatment. Once sampling was done, hyperthyroidism patients were given methimazole at a starting dose of 30 mg daily, whereas ophthalmopathy patients were given high-dose intravenous methylprednisolone. TCR V-J signatures able to tell the groups apart were searched for in a discovery cohort of 95 to 100 patients, of whom around 42 had Graves' ophthalmopathy and around 57 had stable Graves' hyperthyroidism. According to the paper, TCR Vbeta CDR3 sequencing was carried out on 135 peripheral blood samples, which came from fewer than 50 ophthalmopathy, 70 to 80 hyperthyroidism and about 17 progressor patients. The 100 discovery patients were randomly split 7:3 into training and test sets. Prospective prediction of ophthalmopathy was tested in an independent validation cohort consisting of 18 hyperthyroidism patients and 17 patients who later progressed to ophthalmopathy. Thyroid tissue and blood T-cell repertoires from more than 5 Graves' hyperthyroidism patients were also compared in the study.

Ophthalmopathy patients had moderately to severely active disease, Clinical Activity Score of at least 3, NOSPECS grade of at least 4, and duration under 3 months. Any patient with an uncontrolled infection, another autoimmune disease, pregnancy or lactation was excluded. Clinical symptoms, serum thyroxine and TRAb, thyroid ultrasound, and orbital computed tomography formed the basis for the diagnoses. PBMCs were separated from 10 ml of fresh peripheral blood using Ficoll-Paque density gradient centrifugation. Total RNA was extracted with Trizol reagent, and quality was checked on an Agilent 2100 Bioanalyzer. This clonotype showed up many times. Its target antigen remains unknown. One base away there is no much larger clone; base qualities are not given. General study outcomes and caveats: No statistical method was used to set the sample size in advance, and investigators knew the group allocation. Most expanded thyroid clonotypes (frequency above 0.001) were also detected in blood, a finding suggesting that blood repertoires may reflect thyroid immune responses. In validation, progression to ophthalmopathy was predicted by the model with almost 71% sensitivity and 72% to 80% specificity, a median of 6.5 months before onset. In cross-validation, a model built on a 13 V-J signature told ophthalmopathy apart from stable hyperthyroidism with 85% to 90% sensitivity and roughly 81% specificity, and in testing the same model reached 80%/75%.

The TCR beta CDR3 regions were amplified from RNA transcripts. The TCR CDR3 was subjected to a first round of RT-PCR using the HTBI primer set and the Qiagen OneStep RT-PCR kit. A second multiplex PCR round built the libraries, followed by size selection and purification. Sequencing of the libraries was done on an Illumina HiSeq2000 using paired-end 100 bp reads. Under the source paper's analysis protocol: Raw data were processed with SOAPnuke, discarding reads with adapters, uncalled bases, mean Phred below 15, or no exact constant-primer or identifier match. COPE v1.2.5 was used to merge high-quality paired reads, and clonotypes were defined as unique nucleotide sequences. Clonotypes were aligned to IMGT TRBV, TRBD and TRBJ reference segments using MiTCR v1.1. Only V-J combinations with frequency above 0.0001, covering roughly 99% of repertoires, were analysed. A TCS score was defined as the ratio of F50 (clonal expansion) to E x V (chaos), with BLOSUM62-based TCRdist applied between CDR3 peptides within each V-J. Welch's t-statistics and random forest reduced just over 500 V-J features to 13, which were used in a naive Bayes classifier (R e1071). TCRdb applied fastp at Q25 and MiXCR to the public reads, then kept only in-frame beta chains. Here each entry gathers all rows of one CDR3 protein and keeps the most common genes and DNA. The V and J calls shown here were made by TCRdb, not taken from the authors' results. This sample lists hundreds of thousands of distinct CDR3 sequences; 13% to 15% were detected once. The ten largest account for around 20% of the sample.

Including cysteine and phenylalanine, the CDR3 has 17 amino acids. Of the read, only the CDR3 DNA is kept; its 51 bases are in frame from base 1. As encoded in the germline V gene, CDR1 is SGHDT while CDR2 is YYEEEE. V is trimmed back by 0 bases and J by 0 bases, and the junction contains 4 bases that no gene match accounts for. The chain joins TRBV5-6 to TRBJ2-4; TRBD2 agrees with 9 junctional bases. The sample comprised blood. This receptor was taken from a woman aged 55-75 years with Graves' ophthalmopathy. Read as DNA, the sequence is TGTGCCAGCAGCTTGGATCTAGCGGGGCTAGCCAAAAACATTCAGTACTTC. The resulting protein is CASSLDLAGLAKNIQYF.